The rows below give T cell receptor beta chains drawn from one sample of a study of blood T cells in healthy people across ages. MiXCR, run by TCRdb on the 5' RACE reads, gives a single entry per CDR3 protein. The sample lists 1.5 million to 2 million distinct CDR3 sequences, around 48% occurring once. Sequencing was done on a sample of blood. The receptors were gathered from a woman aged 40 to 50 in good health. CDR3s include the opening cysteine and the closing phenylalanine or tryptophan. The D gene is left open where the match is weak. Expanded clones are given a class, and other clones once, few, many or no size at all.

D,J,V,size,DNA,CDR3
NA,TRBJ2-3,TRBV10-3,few,TGTGCCATGAGCCGGGACTTGGGCACAGATACGCAGTATTTT,CAMSRDLGTDTQYF
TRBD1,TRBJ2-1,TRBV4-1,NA,TGCGCCAGCAGCCACAACAGGGGACGATACAATGAGCAGTTCTTC,CASSHNRGRYNEQFF
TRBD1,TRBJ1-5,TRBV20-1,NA,TGCAGTGCTAGGCCGGGACAGGGGGCGATCCCAGGTCAGCCCCAGCATTTT,CSARPGQGAIPGQPQHF
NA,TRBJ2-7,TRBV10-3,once,TGTGCCATCAGTGAGTCGGGAAATTCCTACGAGCAGTACTTC,CAISESGNSYEQYF
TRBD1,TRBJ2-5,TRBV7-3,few,TGTGCCAGCAGCAGTCGACAGGGGTCAGAGACCCAGTACTTC,CASSSRQGSETQYF
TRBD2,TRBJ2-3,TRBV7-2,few,TGTGCCAGCAGCGTTGCGGGACTAGCCACGGATACGCAGTATTTT,CASSVAGLATDTQYF
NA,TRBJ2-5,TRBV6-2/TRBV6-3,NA,TGTACCAGCAGTTACGACGGATGGGAGACCCAGTACTTC,CTSSYDGWETQYF
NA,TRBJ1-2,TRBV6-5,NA,TGTGCCAGCAGTTACTCAGAGGGGCAAGGAAGGGGCTACACCTTC,CASSYSEGQGRGYTF
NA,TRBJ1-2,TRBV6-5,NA,TGCGCCAGCAGTAGCAGGGGATTGGTTTATGGCTACACCTTC,CASSSRGLVYGYTF
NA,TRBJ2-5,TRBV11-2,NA,TGTGCCAGCAGCTTCACATCCGGGGGAATATACAATGAGCAGTACTTC,CASSFTSGGIYNEQYF
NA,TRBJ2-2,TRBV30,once,TGTGCCTGGAGTGTACGTCGGCAGAACACCGGGGAGCTGTTTTTT,CAWSVRRQNTGELFF
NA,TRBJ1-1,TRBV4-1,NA,TGCGCCAGCAGCCCACTTTATAACACTGAAGCTTTCTTT,CASSPLYNTEAFF
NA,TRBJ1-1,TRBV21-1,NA,TGTGCCAGCAGCAAAGGAGCGGGGCAGGGTATATGGGTCGCTGAAGCTTTCTTT,CASSKGAGQGIWVAEAFF
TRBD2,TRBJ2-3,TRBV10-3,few,TGTGCCATCAGTGGAGGACTAGCGTTAGGCACAGATACGCAGTATTTT,CAISGGLALGTDTQYF
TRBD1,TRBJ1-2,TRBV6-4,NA,TGTGCCAGCAGTGACTCCCCGTTGGCAGGGGGCGCGGGCTATGGCTACACCTTC,CASSDSPLAGGAGYGYTF
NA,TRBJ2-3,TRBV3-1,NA,TGTGCCAGCAGCCAAGATCTGGTAGTGACGCAGTATTTT,CASSQDLVVTQYF
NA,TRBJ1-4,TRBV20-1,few,TGCAGTGCCCAGGTTGGGAGGGGTGAAAAACTGTTTTTT,CSAQVGRGEKLFF
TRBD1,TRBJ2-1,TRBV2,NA,TGTGCCAGCAGCGGATACAGGGGGCATTCCTACAATGAGCAGTTCTTC,CASSGYRGHSYNEQFF
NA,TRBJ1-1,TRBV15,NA,TGTGCCACCAGCAGAGATGGGGCGAACACTGAAGCTTTCTTT,CATSRDGANTEAFF
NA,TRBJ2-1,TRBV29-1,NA,TGCAGCGTTGTTCAGGGGGGCGTTGAGCAGTTCTTC,CSVVQGGVEQFF
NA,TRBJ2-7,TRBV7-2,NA,TGTGCCAGCAGCTTAGCTGGGGGCCTGGGGCGAAACGAGCAGTACTTC,CASSLAGGLGRNEQYF
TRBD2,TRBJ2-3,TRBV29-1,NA,TGCAGCGTCGGCGGGACTAGCGGGGGGGTCACAGATACGCAGTATTTT,CSVGGTSGGVTDTQYF
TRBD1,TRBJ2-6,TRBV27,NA,TGTGCCAGCAGCGACGACAGGGTGCCTGGGGCCAACGTCCTGACTTTC,CASSDDRVPGANVLTF
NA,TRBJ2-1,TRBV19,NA,TGTGCCAGTAGTATAGCCCACCGGGACAATGAGCAGTTCTTC,CASSIAHRDNEQFF
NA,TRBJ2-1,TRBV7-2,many,TGTGCCAGCAGCTTAAGGGGGGCCTACAATGAGCAGTTCTTC,CASSLRGAYNEQFF
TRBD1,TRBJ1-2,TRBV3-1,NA,TGTGCCAGCAGCCAAACGGCAGGAGGGGGCGTGTGGAATGGCTACACCTTC,CASSQTAGGGVWNGYTF
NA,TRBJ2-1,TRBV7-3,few,TGTGCCAGCAGCTTAGACCACAGCTACAATGAGCAGTTCTTC,CASSLDHSYNEQFF
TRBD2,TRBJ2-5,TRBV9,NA,TGTGCCAGCAGCGAGAGCGGGGAGGAGGCCCAGTACTTC,CASSESGEEAQYF